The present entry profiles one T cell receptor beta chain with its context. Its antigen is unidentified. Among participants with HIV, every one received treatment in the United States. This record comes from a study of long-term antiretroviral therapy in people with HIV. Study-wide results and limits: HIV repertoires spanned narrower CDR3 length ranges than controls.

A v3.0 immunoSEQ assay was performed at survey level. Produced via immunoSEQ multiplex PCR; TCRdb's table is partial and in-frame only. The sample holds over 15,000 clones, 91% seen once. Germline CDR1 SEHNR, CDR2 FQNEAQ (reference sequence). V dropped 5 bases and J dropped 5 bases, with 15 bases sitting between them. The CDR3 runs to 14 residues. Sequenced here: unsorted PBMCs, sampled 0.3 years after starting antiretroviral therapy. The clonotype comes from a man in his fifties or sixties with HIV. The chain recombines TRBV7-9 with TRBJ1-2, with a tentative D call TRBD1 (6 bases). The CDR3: CASSQKTGPYGYTF. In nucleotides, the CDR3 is TGTGCCAGCAGCCAAAAGACAGGCCCATATGGCTACACCTTC.